This T cell receptor (beta chain) was found in a study of T-cell memory formation after mild COVID-19. Study results and caveats: There were some responding clones in pre-infection memory, which suggested that cross-reactive memory had joined.

TCRdb fed the 5' RACE reads into MiXCR, producing one record per CDR3 protein. Among approximately 110,000 distinct CDR3 sequences listed, 22% were seen once. Deletions cut 1 base from V and 11 bases from J, with 15 bases between. This CDR3 is 14 amino acids long. The table lists this clonotype with a count of one. Its specificity is not known. This rearrangement joins TRBV12-3 or TRBV12-4 to TRBJ1-5, with D maybe TRBD1 (6 bases). The sequence was collected from a man aged 18 to 30 who had mild COVID-19 (a few samples of this study predate the infection). Cell type and time point are not known. Sequencing was done on a sample of PBMCs or a T cell subset sorted from them (not recorded which). The CDR3 sequence: CASSLEGHKDTQHF. CDR3 bases: TGTGCCAGCAGTTTAGAGGGACACAAAGACACCCAGCATTTT.